Listed below are T cell receptor beta chains from one sample, sequenced in a study of blood T cells in healthy people across ages. TCRdb independently ran MiXCR on the 5' RACE reads; one entry per CDR3 protein. In the table there are around 1.7 million distinct CDR3 sequences, under 30% of which are singletons. The sequenced material came from blood. Receptors were obtained from a woman aged 30 to 39 in good health. The CDR3 runs from the conserved cysteine through the conserved F or W. The order of the fields is J gene, clone size, V gene, D gene, CDR3 DNA, CDR3 protein. The D gene is left open where the match is weak. Part of the rows lack a size; the others show once, few, many or a class for expanded clones.

j_call: TRBJ2-3
clone_size: .
v_call: TRBV20-1
d_call: .
cdr3_nt: TGCAGTGCTAGAGTCTGGGTTTTGCCAGATACGCAGTATTTT
cdr3_aa: CSARVWVLPDTQYF

j_call: TRBJ1-5
clone_size: few
v_call: TRBV28
d_call: .
cdr3_nt: TGTGCCAGCAGTTCAGGCGGGGCGGGGGCGCTGAGCAATCAGCCCCAGCATTTT
cdr3_aa: CASSSGGAGALSNQPQHF

j_call: TRBJ2-1
clone_size: .
v_call: TRBV12-3/TRBV12-4
d_call: .
cdr3_nt: TGTGCCAGCAGACGAGGTCAGGGGATCTCCTACAATGAACAGTTCTTC
cdr3_aa: CASRRGQGISYNEQFF

j_call: TRBJ1-2
clone_size: .
v_call: TRBV7-9
d_call: .
cdr3_nt: TGTGCCAGCAGTGGGTTTCGGGCGATTACTAACTATGGCTACACCTTC
cdr3_aa: CASSGFRAITNYGYTF

j_call: TRBJ2-7
clone_size: many
v_call: TRBV20-1
d_call: TRBD2
cdr3_nt: TGCAGTGCTAGAGGACTAGCGGCCCCCTACGAGCAGTACTTC
cdr3_aa: CSARGLAAPYEQYF

j_call: TRBJ2-7
clone_size: many
v_call: TRBV15
d_call: TRBD2
cdr3_nt: TGTGCCACCAGCAGAGGACTAGCGGGGAACTACGAGCAGTACTTC
cdr3_aa: CATSRGLAGNYEQYF

j_call: TRBJ1-1
clone_size: .
v_call: TRBV28
d_call: .
cdr3_nt: TGTGCCGCCCAGGGAACAATCACTGAAGCTTTCTTT
cdr3_aa: CAAQGTITEAFF

j_call: TRBJ1-2
clone_size: .
v_call: TRBV2
d_call: .
cdr3_nt: TGTGCCAGCAGTGAAACGGCCTCCTATGGCTACACCTTC
cdr3_aa: CASSETASYGYTF

j_call: TRBJ2-1
clone_size: .
v_call: TRBV7-9
d_call: TRBD1
cdr3_nt: TGTGCCAGCAGCTTAGTGGACAGGGGGCATGGGCAGTTCTTC
cdr3_aa: CASSLVDRGHGQFF

j_call: TRBJ2-3
clone_size: few
v_call: TRBV7-7
d_call: TRBD1
cdr3_nt: TGTGCCAGCAGCACTCGGACAGGGAGGAACACAGATACGCAGTATTTT
cdr3_aa: CASSTRTGRNTDTQYF

j_call: TRBJ1-4
clone_size: .
v_call: TRBV7-2
d_call: .
cdr3_nt: TGTGCCAGCAGCTTAAGCTACTCTGAAAAACTGTTTTTT
cdr3_aa: CASSLSYSEKLFF

j_call: TRBJ2-7
clone_size: .
v_call: TRBV12-3/TRBV12-4
d_call: TRBD1
cdr3_nt: TGTGCCAGCAGCGGGGACAGGGGTTACTACGGGCAGTACTTC
cdr3_aa: CASSGDRGYYGQYF

j_call: TRBJ1-1
clone_size: .
v_call: TRBV4-1
d_call: .
cdr3_nt: TGCGCCAGCAGCCAGGATTTGGACAGGAACACTGAAGCTTTCTTT
cdr3_aa: CASSQDLDRNTEAFF